This record looks at one T cell receptor (beta chain) sequence and its context. Its antigen is unknown. TCRdb reprocessed the 5' RACE reads with MiXCR, giving one entry per CDR3 protein. Altogether around 320,000 distinct CDR3 sequences are present, around 4.5% being singletons, with the ten largest covering roughly a fifth. The data belong to a study of T cells after yellow fever vaccination. Study conclusions and caveats: A weaker secondary response peaked on day 5, the primary on day 15. Repertoires sorted by FACS could include abundant clonotypes that are contaminants from the bulk population. Just a small share of clonotypes turned up in the CD4 compartment as well as the CD8 compartment. The booster saw the reappearance of most primary-vaccination clones (about 95% CD4, about 90% CD8).

The sequences come from PBMCs, collected 15 days after the yellow fever booster vaccination. The sequence was collected from a man younger than 30 who received the YFV17D yellow fever vaccine.

The CDR3 sequence: CSARPGGGNSPLHF. DNA of the CDR3: TGCAGTGCTCGACCGGGGGGCGGTAATTCACCCCTCCACTTT. The chain joins TRBV20-1 to TRBJ1-6; tentatively, D is TRBD1 (6 bases). Between the trimmed V and J ends, which lost 5 bases and 6 bases, there was a span of 14 bases. Per the germline V gene, CDR1 is DFQATT and CDR2 is SNEGSKA (reference sequence). The CDR3 runs to 14 residues.